This is a list of T cell receptor beta chains from one sample in a study of blood T cell repertoires in COVID-19. Sequencing used immunoSEQ multiplex PCR; TCRdb keeps in-frame clones, though not all of them. The sample holds about 93,000 clones; roughly 90% are singletons and the top ten take 1.5%. The sample consisted of peripheral blood. These receptors all come from a human donor with active COVID-19. The donor label of this sample is uncertain. The CDR3 runs from the conserved cysteine through the conserved F or W. A D gene is named only where the DNA matches it firmly. Clone sizes are given selectively: once, few, many, or a class where the clone is expanded.

D: TRBD2; J: TRBJ2-3; V: TRBV19; size: .; length: 17; CDR3: CASSLLAGGTSTDTQYF; DNA: TGTGCCAGTAGTTTGCTAGCGGGGGGGACTAGCACAGATACGCAGTATTTT
D: TRBD1; J: TRBJ1-2; V: TRBV30; size: .; length: 11; CDR3: CARGTAYGYTF; DNA: TGTGCCCGTGGGACAGCCTATGGCTACACCTTC
D: .; J: TRBJ1-2; V: TRBV29-1; size: once; length: 13; CDR3: CSVESQGIYGYTF; DNA: TGCAGCGTTGAATCCCAGGGGATCTATGGCTACACCTTC
D: .; J: TRBJ2-3; V: TRBV6-5; size: .; length: 12; CDR3: CASSSSTDTQYF; DNA: TGTGCCAGCAGCTCGAGCACAGATACGCAGTATTTT
D: TRBD1; J: TRBJ1-2; V: TRBV28; size: .; length: 12; CDR3: CASSRAGGGYTF; DNA: TGTGCCAGCAGTAGGGCAGGGGGAGGCTACACCTTC
D: .; J: TRBJ1-2; V: TRBV14; size: .; length: 13; CDR3: CASSRTGPYGYTF; DNA: TGTGCCAGCAGCCGAACAGGGCCCTATGGCTACACCTTC
D: .; J: TRBJ2-3; V: TRBV6-2/TRBV6-3; size: .; length: 16; CDR3: CASSNQGILLTDTQYF; DNA: TGTGCCAGCAGTAACCAGGGAATCCTGCTCACAGATACGCAGTATTTT
D: .; J: TRBJ1-6; V: TRBV7-8; size: .; length: 17; CDR3: CASSLRDISSYNSPLHF; DNA: TGTGCCAGCAGCCTCCGGGACATAAGCTCCTATAATTCACCCCTCCACTTT
D: .; J: TRBJ2-5; V: TRBV6-2/TRBV6-3; size: .; length: 16; CDR3: CASSYPSDSTQETQYF; DNA: TGTGCCAGCAGTTACCCGTCGGACAGCACACAAGAGACCCAGTACTTC
D: TRBD2; J: TRBJ2-1; V: TRBV5-1; size: .; length: 17; CDR3: CASSSYFRAGGPNEQFF; DNA: TGCGCCAGCAGCTCATACTTTAGGGCGGGGGGGCCTAATGAGCAGTTCTTC
D: .; J: TRBJ2-2; V: TRBV6-1; size: few; length: 16; CDR3: CASSERRGWDTGELFF; DNA: TGTGCCAGCAGTGAACGGCGGGGATGGGACACCGGGGAGCTGTTTTTT
D: TRBD1; J: TRBJ2-6; V: TRBV13; size: once; length: 18; CDR3: CASSSQGTGKAGANVLTF; DNA: TGTGCCAGCAGCTCCCAAGGGACAGGGAAGGCTGGGGCCAACGTCCTGACTTTC
D: TRBD1; J: TRBJ1-4; V: TRBV19; size: .; length: 16; CDR3: CASSTNFGTGIEKLFF; DNA: TGTGCCAGTAGTACAAATTTTGGGACAGGAATTGAAAAACTGTTTTTT
D: TRBD1; J: TRBJ2-1; V: TRBV4-3; size: .; length: 15; CDR3: CASSQTTGVYNEQFF; DNA: TGCGCCAGCAGCCAAACGACAGGGGTCTACAATGAGCAGTTCTTC
D: .; J: TRBJ2-5; V: TRBV7-2; size: .; length: 15; CDR3: CASMPDYTFQETQYF; DNA: TGTGCCAGCATGCCGGACTATACTTTCCAAGAGACCCAGTACTTC
D: TRBD2; J: TRBJ2-3; V: TRBV2; size: .; length: 15; CDR3: CASRMGLAGTDTQYF; DNA: TGTGCCAGCAGGATGGGACTAGCGGGAACAGATACGCAGTATTTT
D: .; J: TRBJ2-3; V: TRBV28; size: .; length: 14; CDR3: CASSVHDRGLMQYF; DNA: TGTGCCAGCAGTGTTCACGACAGAGGCCTCATGCAGTATTTT
D: TRBD1; J: TRBJ2-7; V: TRBV19; size: .; length: 14; CDR3: CASSSDRSRYEQYF; DNA: TGTGCCAGTAGTTCGGACAGGTCCCGCTACGAGCAGTACTTC
D: .; J: TRBJ1-1; V: TRBV19; size: .; length: 15; CDR3: CASSIRRGLDAEAFF; DNA: TGTGCCAGTAGTATAAGGAGGGGCCTTGACGCTGAAGCTTTCTTT
D: TRBD2; J: TRBJ2-5; V: TRBV27; size: once; length: 19; CDR3: CASTPRLAGPPRVQETQYF; DNA: TGTGCCAGCACCCCGCGACTAGCGGGGCCACCCCGAGTTCAGGAGACCCAGTACTTC
D: TRBD2; J: TRBJ2-2; V: TRBV7-2; size: .; length: 16; CDR3: CASSLEASGVTGELFF; DNA: TGTGCCAGCAGCTTAGAGGCTAGCGGGGTTACCGGGGAGCTGTTTTTT
D: TRBD2; J: TRBJ2-5; V: TRBV7-2; size: .; length: 15; CDR3: CASSFGTSGGKTQYF; DNA: TGTGCCAGCAGCTTCGGGACTAGCGGGGGAAAGACCCAGTACTTC
D: TRBD2; J: TRBJ2-1; V: TRBV9; size: .; length: 17; CDR3: CASSVEGSGGPYNEQFF; DNA: TGTGCCAGCAGCGTAGAGGGTAGCGGGGGGCCTTACAATGAGCAGTTCTTC
D: .; J: TRBJ1-5; V: TRBV6-5; size: few; length: 12; CDR3: CASRQSNQPQHF; DNA: TGTGCCAGCAGACAGAGCAATCAGCCCCAGCATTTT
D: .; J: TRBJ1-1; V: TRBV19; size: .; length: 11; CDR3: CASTIGAEAFF; DNA: TGTGCCAGTACCATAGGGGCTGAAGCTTTCTTT
D: .; J: TRBJ1-2; V: TRBV30; size: .; length: 14; CDR3: CAWMRKPRLGGYTF; DNA: TGTGCCTGGATGCGCAAGCCGAGGCTGGGTGGCTACACCTTC
D: .; J: TRBJ2-7; V: TRBV11-2; size: .; length: 11; CDR3: CASSSTYEQYF; DNA: TGTGCCAGCAGCTCTACTTACGAGCAGTACTTC
D: .; J: TRBJ2-2; V: TRBV15; size: .; length: 14; CDR3: CATSRDMRTGELFF; DNA: TGTGCCACCAGCAGAGATATGAGGACCGGGGAGCTGTTTTTT
D: .; J: TRBJ1-2; V: TRBV11-2; size: .; length: 14; CDR3: CASSPAPAGAGYTF; DNA: TGTGCCAGCAGCCCTGCCCCGGCAGGGGCGGGCTACACCTTC
D: .; J: TRBJ1-5; V: TRBV3-1/TRBV3-2; size: .; length: 16; CDR3: CASSQGAAFGNQPQHF; DNA: TGTGCCAGCAGCCAAGGGGCTGCTTTTGGCAATCAGCCCCAGCATTTT
D: TRBD1; J: TRBJ1-1; V: TRBV27; size: .; length: 16; CDR3: CASSPGQGRRSTEAFF; DNA: TGTGCCAGCAGTCCAGGACAGGGTCGAAGGAGCACTGAAGCTTTCTTT
D: .; J: TRBJ2-1; V: TRBV9; size: .; length: 17; CDR3: CASSPTLTGSSYNEQFF; DNA: TGTGCCAGCAGCCCCACCTTAACAGGGAGCTCCTACAATGAGCAGTTCTTC
D: TRBD1; J: TRBJ1-2; V: TRBV5-4; size: few; length: 13; CDR3: CASSRDRGYGYTF; DNA: TGTGCCAGCAGTCGCGACAGGGGCTATGGCTACACCTTC
D: .; J: TRBJ1-4; V: TRBV13; size: .; length: 12; CDR3: CASSFFGEKLFF; DNA: TGTGCCAGCAGCTTTTTCGGGGAAAAACTGTTTTTT
D: TRBD1; J: TRBJ1-4; V: TRBV29-1; size: .; length: 13; CDR3: CSVAGTASEKLFF; DNA: TGCAGCGTCGCCGGGACAGCGAGTGAAAAACTGTTTTTT
D: TRBD1; J: TRBJ1-1; V: TRBV18; size: .; length: 15; CDR3: CASSQKTGVNTEAFF; DNA: TGTGCCAGCTCACAGAAGACAGGGGTGAACACTGAAGCTTTCTTT
D: .; J: TRBJ2-3; V: TRBV29-1; size: once; length: 12; CDR3: CSVAQAKDTQYF; DNA: TGCAGCGTAGCTCAGGCCAAGGATACGCAGTATTTT
D: TRBD1; J: TRBJ1-1; V: TRBV6-5; size: once; length: 13; CDR3: CASRRTGGSEAFF; DNA: TGTGCCAGCAGAAGGACAGGGGGCAGTGAAGCTTTCTTT
D: TRBD1; J: TRBJ2-7; V: TRBV18; size: .; length: 14; CDR3: CASSKDRGSYEQYF; DNA: TGTGCCAGCTCAAAGGACAGGGGAAGTTACGAGCAGTACTTC
D: TRBD1; J: TRBJ1-1; V: TRBV7-8; size: once; length: 18; CDR3: CASSLFWASGGAATEAFF; DNA: TGTGCCAGCAGCTTATTCTGGGCCTCAGGGGGCGCTGCCACTGAAGCTTTCTTT
D: .; J: TRBJ1-2; V: TRBV18; size: .; length: 17; CDR3: CASSPSGQTTSFYGYTF; DNA: TGTGCCAGCTCACCAAGCGGACAGACGACCTCATTTTATGGCTACACCTTC
D: .; J: TRBJ1-5; V: TRBV7-9; size: few; length: 13; CDR3: CASSLETEQPQHF; DNA: TGTGCCAGCAGCTTAGAGACAGAACAGCCCCAGCATTTT